What follows is one T cell receptor beta chain and its context. As yet, its antigen is unknown. This sample is part of a study of radiotherapy plus CTLA-4 blockade in lung cancer. Across the whole study: There were objective responses in around 18% of patients, and more than 30% had disease control.

The CDR3 is 14 amino acids. Germline CDR1 reads MNHNS; CDR2 reads SASEGT. V trimming: 6 bases; J trimming: 2 bases; junction bases outside the gene matches: 7. Study results and caveats: Early blood T cell clone dynamics, with interferon-beta, were reported to best predict response. Tumor-origin TCR clones grew in blood after radiotherapy plus ipilimumab.

Chemo-refractory metastatic non-small-cell lung cancer patients received focal radiation with ipilimumab CTLA-4 blockade. Profiling relied on immunoSEQ multiplex PCR, and the TCRdb table lists in-frame clones only, not all of them. The profile shows approximately 83,000 clones, under 80% of them singletons. This TCR derives from a human donor with non-small cell lung cancer who had a partial response to radiotherapy plus ipilimumab. Some clones in this sample may be carry-over from other donors' samples. This material consisted of peripheral blood, taken from a patient treated with radiotherapy plus ipilimumab. The chain has TRBV6-1 and TRBJ2-7; 7 bases are a match to TRBD1. CDR3 sequence: CASRDVGTAYEQYF. In nucleotides, the CDR3 is TGTGCCAGCAGGGATGTCGGGACAGCCTACGAGCAGTACTTC.